The 29 T cell receptor beta chains below were found in one sample sequenced in a study of shared clonotypes between healthy human individuals. The protocol was immunoSEQ multiplex PCR, while the TCRdb copy is restricted to in-frame clones and leaves out a portion. Here the sample spans 600,000 to 800,000 clones, about two thirds being singletons. The sequenced sample was memory CD4+ T cells sorted from blood. Subset: CD45RA-negative fraction. Every receptor here comes from a woman aged 25 to 39 in good health.

J is TRBJ2-3 and V is TRBV19, with D maybe TRBD1 (6 bases). V lost 10 bases, J lost 0 bases, and 14 bases lay in between. The CDR3 is 14 amino acids. The germline V gene encodes CDR1 LNHDA and CDR2 SQIVND (reference sequence). CDR3 DNA sequence: TGTGCCACGAACAGGGCCTTCAGCACAGATACGCAGTATTTT. Its protein is CATNRAFSTDTQYF.

J is TRBJ2-2 and V is TRBV7-3; D might be TRBD2 (6 bases). From germline, CDR1 is SGHTA and CDR2 FQGTGA. CDR3 length equals 14 residues. V lost 3 bases and J 3 bases, leaving 8 bases between the germline ends. CDR3 region: CASSLDYYTGELFF. The CDR3 region has the DNA TGTGCCAGCAGCTTGGACTACTACACCGGGGAGCTGTTTTTT.

The rearrangement joins TRBV6-5 to TRBJ2-7, with 7 bases lining up with TRBD1. V shed 5 bases and J 1 base; nucleotides not matched to a gene: 5. CDR3 length: 14 amino acids. Germline assignment: CDR1 MNHEY and CDR2 SVGAGI. The DNA for the CDR3 is TGTGCCAGCAGTCAATACAGGGGATCCTACGAGCAGTACTTC. It yields the protein CASSQYRGSYEQYF.

With respect to this clone: Since a much larger clone is just one base distant, this may be a read error. The rearrangement joins TRBV7-2 to TRBJ1-4; TRBD1 matches at 10 bases. This CDR3 has 14 residues. Unmatched junction bases numbered 5, after V lost 5 bases and J lost 8 bases. The germline V gene encodes CDR1 SGHTA and CDR2 FQGNSA. The CDR3 DNA reads TGTGCCAGCAGCCGGGACAGGGGTGAAGAAAAACTGTTTTTT. Amino acids: CASSRDRGEEKLFF.

This clone has only one observation. V and J are TRBV9 and TRBJ2-7; D might be TRBD1 or TRBD2, each matching 7 bases. V was trimmed by 5 bases and J by 3 bases, leaving 15 bases between them. Germline V gene sequence: CDR1 SGDLS, CDR2 YYNGEE. The CDR3 spans 14 residues. DNA for the CDR3: TGTGCCAGCAGTGGAGGGGGCGGGAGCTACGAGCAGTACTTC. Amino acids: CASSGGGGSYEQYF.

CDR3 nucleotide sequence: TGTGCCAGCAGCCCTCGGGGGCGGGAGGTGGTAGATACGCAGTATTTT. As protein: CASSPRGREVVDTQYF. The genes are TRBV13 and TRBJ2-3; 8 bases line up with TRBD2. Germline lookup yields CDR1 PRHDT and CDR2 FYEKMQ (reference sequence). V lost 5 bases, J lost 5 bases, and 12 bases stayed unmatched. CDR3 length: 16 amino acids.

V usage is TRBV5-4 and J usage is TRBJ2-2; perhaps D is TRBD1 or TRBD2 (5 bases each). V was shortened by 1 base and J by 5 bases, with 9 bases between the two germline ends. The CDR3 is 14 residues long. Looked up from germline, CDR1 is SGHNT and CDR2 is YYREEE (reference sequence). The CDR3 sequence: CASSLFGGTGELFF. Here the CDR3 DNA reads TGTGCCAGCAGCTTGTTTGGGGGTACCGGGGAGCTGTTTTTT.

This chain links TRBV5-1 with TRBJ1-2; weak D call: TRBD1 (6 bases). Trimming left V 0 bases short and J 7 bases short, with 16 bases between. The CDR3 runs 15 residues. The germline V gene has CDR1 SGHRS and CDR2 YFSETQ. In DNA, the CDR3 is TGCGCCAGCAGCTTGGCTATAGGGAGCAGGGGTGGCTACACCTTC. Its translation: CASSLAIGSRGGYTF.

The chain is built from TRBV7-2 and TRBJ2-7, with D uncertain. The CDR3 runs to 11 residues. V was clipped by 3 bases and J by 8 bases, with 8 bases between them. The germline gives CDR1 SGHTA, CDR2 FQGNSA. DNA for the CDR3: TGTGCCAGCAGCTTCCCCGCACAGCAGTACTTC. Its protein is CASSFPAQQYF. Full variable domain (rest looked up from reference TRBV7-2 and TRBJ2-7): GAGVSQSPSNKVTEKGKDVELRCDPISGHTALYWYRQSLGQGLEFLIYFQGNSAPDKSGLPSDRFSAERTGGSVSTLTIQRTQQEDSAVYLCASSFPAQQYFGPGTRLTVT.

The CDR3 reads CASSLEVGYGRALKTQYF. CDR3 DNA sequence: TGTGCCAGCAGCTTAGAGGTTGGATACGGGAGGGCCTTGAAGACCCAGTACTTC. The genes are TRBV11-2 and TRBJ2-5; TRBD2 agrees at 8 bases. The CDR3 runs 18 residues. The germline V gene encodes CDR1 SGHAT and CDR2 FQNNGV. Germline trimming cut 0 bases from V and 6 bases from J; bases unmatched to any gene: 15. Together with reference TRBV11-2 and TRBJ2-5, the CDR3 gives the full variable domain: EAGVAQSPRYKIIEKRQSVAFWCNPISGHATLYWYQQILGQGPKLLIQFQNNGVVDDSQLPKDRFSAERLKGVDSTLKIQPAKLEDSAVYLCASSLEVGYGRALKTQYFGPGTRLLVL.

This chain connects TRBV5-1 to TRBJ2-5; weak D call: TRBD2 (6 bases). Deletions cut 4 bases from V and 7 bases from J, with 20 bases between. This CDR3 has 15 residues. The germline CDR1 and CDR2 sequences are SGHRS and YFSETQ. The DNA for the CDR3 is TGCGCCAGCAGCCCAACCCGTGGACGGCGGGGGACCCAGTACTTC. Translating gives CASSPTRGRRGTQYF.

This clone has a handful of counts. This chain connects TRBV5-8 to TRBJ1-1, with TRBD1 identical over 10 bases. After removal of 4 bases from V and 2 bases from J, the junction contained 5 bases not matched to a gene. This CDR3 contains 15 residues. Germline assignment: CDR1 SGHTS and CDR2 YDEGEE. CDR3 sequence reads: CASSGTGVFNTEAFF. In nucleotides, the CDR3 is TGTGCCAGCAGCGGGACAGGGGTCTTCAACACTGAAGCTTTCTTT. Supplemented by reference TRBV5-8 and TRBJ1-1, the full variable domain reads EAGVTQSPTHLIKTRGQQATLRCSPISGHTSVYWYQQALGLGLQFLLWYDEGEERNRGNFPPRFSGRQFPNYSSELNVNALELEDSALYLCASSGTGVFNTEAFFGQGTRLTVV.

The chain is built from TRBV27 and TRBJ2-1, with D perhaps TRBD1 or TRBD2 (5 bases each). V was pared by 7 bases and J by 5 bases, with 12 bases between. Germline V gives CDR1 MNHEY, CDR2 SMNVEV (reference sequence). The CDR3 has 13 amino acids. CDR3 loop: CASTSGQHNEQFF. The CDR3 nucleotides read TGTGCCAGCACGAGCGGACAACACAATGAGCAGTTCTTC.

The chain employs TRBV5-1 and TRBJ2-2; no clear D. Trimming cost V 1 base and J 1 base, with 11 bases left between them. CDR1 SGHRS and CDR2 YFSETQ come from the germline V gene. The CDR3 has 16 residues. CDR3 protein: CASSLSGGGNTGELFF. In nucleotides, the CDR3 is TGCGCCAGCAGCTTGTCGGGTGGCGGGAACACCGGGGAGCTGTTTTTT.

This clone is a singleton in its sample. V usage is TRBV5-4 and J usage is TRBJ2-5; D is unresolved. Trimming removed 0 bases at V and 6 bases at J, with 3 bases between. CDR3 length: 11 amino acids. Germline assignment: CDR1 SGHNT and CDR2 YYREEE (reference sequence). The CDR3 DNA reads TGTGCCAGCAGCTTGGATCAGACCCAGTACTTC. Its protein product is CASSLDQTQYF.

The chain has TRBV18 and TRBJ2-3, with TRBD2 as a possible D gene (6 bases). Germline-derived CDR1 and CDR2 are KGHSH and LQKENI. The length of the CDR3 is 13 residues. V was trimmed by 1 base and J by 4 bases, leaving 6 bases between them. The CDR3 here is CASSPLAADTQYF. Written as DNA, the CDR3 is TGTGCCAGCTCACCACTAGCGGCAGATACGCAGTATTTT.

The chain employs TRBV18 and TRBJ2-7, with D perhaps matching TRBD1 (6 bases). Trimming cost V 3 bases and J 0 bases, with 12 bases left between them. CDR1 is KGHSH, CDR2 LQKENI, per germline. This CDR3 comprises 15 residues. CDR3 nucleotide sequence: TGTGCCAGCTCACCGTCGGAGGACAGCTCCTACGAGCAGTACTTC. Its translation is CASSPSEDSSYEQYF.

On this clone: The sample holds other DNA sequences that translate to the same CDR3. The V and J genes are TRBV2 and TRBJ1-1, with D possibly TRBD1 on 6 matching bases. Trimming cost V 5 bases and J 2 bases, with 9 bases left between them. The germline V gene encodes CDR1 SNHLY and CDR2 FYNNEI. The CDR3 has 13 residues. In DNA, the CDR3 is TGTGCCAGCAGTCAACAGGGAAACACTGAAGCTTTCTTT. Translation gives CASSQQGNTEAFF.

V is TRBV27 and J is TRBJ1-5, with unresolved D. Trimming shortened V by 7 bases and J by 4 bases, and 20 bases separated the two germline ends. From germline, CDR1 is MNHEY and CDR2 SMNVEV (reference sequence). The CDR3 covers 16 residues. In DNA, the CDR3 is TGTGCCAGCACGGAGACCGGGAAAGCATCTAATCAGCCCCAGCATTTT. Translating gives CASTETGKASNQPQHF.

The rearrangement links TRBV27 to TRBJ2-3, with 7 bases lining up with TRBD2. This CDR3 comprises 14 residues. The germline CDR1 and CDR2 sequences are MNHEY and SMNVEV (reference sequence). V trimming: 4 bases; J trimming: 0 bases; junction bases outside the gene matches: 1. The CDR3 spells CASSYSGSTDTQYF. CDR3 in DNA: TGTGCCAGCAGTTATAGCGGGAGCACAGATACGCAGTATTTT.

V and J are TRBV28 and TRBJ2-7; D not resolved. Germline lookup yields CDR1 MDHEN and CDR2 SYDVKM. Trimming stripped 5 bases from V and 2 bases from J, with 13 bases between. The CDR3 covers 14 residues. CDR3 nucleotides: TGTGCCAGCAGTCCCCAAACTGGGGCCTACGAGCAGTACTTC. Its translation is CASSPQTGAYEQYF.

The V and J genes are TRBV5-1 and TRBJ2-2; TRBD2 might be the D (7 bases). The CDR3 has 18 amino acids. The V gene's germline CDR1 is SGHRS and CDR2 YFSETQ. V was shortened by 0 bases and J by 1 base, with 16 bases between the two germline ends. This CDR3 is CASSLVVQGLLNTGELFF. Here the CDR3 DNA reads TGCGCCAGCAGCTTGGTGGTACAGGGACTATTGAACACCGGGGAGCTGTTTTTT.

A few counts support this clone. The CDR3 region has the DNA TGTGCCAGCAGCTTAAGGGGGGCGGAGGACAATGAGCAGTTCTTC. Translating gives CASSLRGAEDNEQFF. The rearrangement uses TRBV11-1 and TRBJ2-1; possibly TRBD1 or TRBD2 for D (6 bases each). CDR1 and CDR2 from the germline V gene are SGHAT and FQDESV (reference sequence). The V and J ends lost 2 bases and 5 bases respectively, with 13 bases between them. This CDR3 spans 15 amino acids.

This clone has ten or more counts. V and J are TRBV5-1 and TRBJ1-3; 7 bases line up with TRBD1. V dropped 3 bases and J dropped 4; count of bases not matched to a gene: 1. CDR1 and CDR2 from the germline V gene are SGHRS and YFSETQ. The CDR3 loop spans 13 amino acids. CDR3: CASSWGQGNTIYF. The CDR3 nucleotides are TGCGCCAGCAGCTGGGGACAGGGAAACACCATATATTTT.

This chain connects TRBV2 to TRBJ2-1, with TRBD2 matching 8 bases. Germline V gives CDR1 SNHLY, CDR2 FYNNEI. This CDR3 has 15 residues. With 8 bases clipped from V and 3 bases from J, the junction kept 9 bases outside the gene matches. DNA for the CDR3: TGTGCCAGCGAGGGGGGTACTAGCGGCTACAATGAGCAGTTCTTC. Amino acid sequence: CASEGGTSGYNEQFF.

This clone was seen a few times. The chain recombines TRBV14 with TRBJ2-7, with D perhaps TRBD1 (6 bases). The CDR3 totals 13 residues. The germline gives CDR1 SGHDN, CDR2 FVKESK. Trimming took off 1 base at V and 12 bases at J, with 16 bases between the two ends. The CDR3 is CASSQVPQGTPYF. In DNA, the CDR3 is TGTGCCAGCAGCCAAGTCCCCCAGGGGACGCCGTACTTC.

The rearrangement joins TRBV4-1 to TRBJ1-4, with TRBD1 identical over 7 bases. Losses at the gene ends were 0 bases for V and 10 bases for J; bases not matched to a gene: 8. The CDR3 totals 15 residues. From germline, CDR1 is MGHRA and CDR2 YSYEKL. As DNA, the CDR3 is TGCGCCAGCAGCCAAGAACGGGGGGCAGGGGGAAAACTGTTTTTT. It is translated as CASSQERGAGGKLFF.

The V gene is TRBV27, the J gene TRBJ2-7; tentative D call: TRBD1 (6 bases). Trimming took 6 bases from V and 1 from J, leaving 22 bases between them. The V gene's germline CDR1 is MNHEY and CDR2 SMNVEV (reference sequence). The CDR3 contains 17 residues. The CDR3 protein is CASRGRGASDTSYEQYF. DNA for the CDR3: TGTGCCAGCAGAGGCAGGGGCGCCTCAGATACTTCCTACGAGCAGTACTTC.

V usage is TRBV29-1 and J usage is TRBJ2-7; 7 bases align to TRBD1. CDR1 and CDR2 from the germline V gene are SQVTM and ANQGSEA. The CDR3 spans 11 residues. V trimming: 6 bases; J trimming: 5 bases; junction bases outside the gene matches: 4. The CDR3 protein is CSVGDRDEQYF. The CDR3 DNA reads as TGCAGCGTCGGAGACAGGGACGAGCAGTACTTC.